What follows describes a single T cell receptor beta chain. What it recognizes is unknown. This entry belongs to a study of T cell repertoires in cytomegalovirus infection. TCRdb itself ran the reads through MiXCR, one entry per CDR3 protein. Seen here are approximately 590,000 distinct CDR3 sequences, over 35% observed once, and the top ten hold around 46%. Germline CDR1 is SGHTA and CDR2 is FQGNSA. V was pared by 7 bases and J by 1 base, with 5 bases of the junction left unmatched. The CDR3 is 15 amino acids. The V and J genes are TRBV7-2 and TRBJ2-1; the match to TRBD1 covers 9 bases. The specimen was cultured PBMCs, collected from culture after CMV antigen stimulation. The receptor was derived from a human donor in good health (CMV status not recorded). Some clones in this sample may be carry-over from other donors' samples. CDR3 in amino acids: CASNPGTGSYNEQFF. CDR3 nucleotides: TGTGCCAGCAACCCCGGGACAGGGTCCTACAATGAGCAGTTCTTC.